Below, 9 T cell receptor beta chains from the same sample are listed, as sequenced in a study of blood T cell repertoires in COVID-19. Clones were sequenced by immunoSEQ multiplex PCR, and TCRdb holds only the in-frame ones, with some missing. Among fewer than 80,000 clones, just under 80% were seen once, and the ten largest hold 8.5% to 10%. Input material: peripheral blood. All receptors come from a human donor in a cohort sampled during active COVID-19.

V is TRBV2 and J is TRBJ1-5, with 7 bases lining up with TRBD1. With V trimmed by 7 bases and J by 3 bases, 3 bases remained unmatched. CDR3 length: 13 residues. Per the germline V gene, CDR1 is SNHLY and CDR2 is FYNNEI. The CDR3 sequence is CASTRGINQPQHF. CDR3 bases: TGTGCCAGCACCAGGGGGATCAATCAGCCCCAGCATTTT.

This clone was detected a few times. The chain carries TRBV24-1 and TRBJ1-2, with D uncertain. Germline V CDR1 and CDR2: KGHDR, SFDVKD. The CDR3 sequence is 19 residues long. V lost 3 bases and J lost 2, with 24 bases in between. DNA for the CDR3: TGTGCCACCAGTGATCCAACCAGCAGGAGCGGAGAAGGGAACTATGGCTACACCTTC. Translating gives CATSDPTSRSGEGNYGYTF.

V is TRBV12-3 or TRBV12-4 and J is TRBJ2-5; a possible D gene is TRBD2 (6 bases). This CDR3 is 13 amino acids long. V was clipped by 3 bases and J by 3 bases, with 8 bases between them. Written as DNA, the CDR3 is TGTGCCAGCAGTTTCCGCGGGGAAGAGACCCAGTACTTC. This translates into CASSFRGEETQYF.

This sequence joins TRBV11-3 and TRBJ2-1, with TRBD2 matching over 12 bases. Germline CDR1 is SGHNT and CDR2 is YENEEA. The CDR3 consists of 15 residues. Germline trimming cut 2 bases from V and 6 bases from J; bases unmatched to any gene: 2. The CDR3 reads CASSLRLAGANEQFF. CDR3 sequence (DNA): TGTGCCAGCAGCTTAAGACTAGCGGGAGCCAATGAGCAGTTCTTC.

The rearrangement links TRBV6-5 to TRBJ2-7, with D hard to call. The CDR3 is 15 residues long. Trimming took 4 bases from V and 7 from J, leaving 20 bases between them. The germline V gene encodes CDR1 MNHEY and CDR2 SVGAGI. The CDR3 region is CASSSRVGLAWEQYF. CDR3 nucleotide sequence: TGTGCCAGCAGTTCCCGGGTTGGGTTAGCTTGGGAGCAGTACTTC.

This chain links TRBV5-1 with TRBJ2-5; the match to TRBD1 covers 8 bases. Losses at the gene ends were 4 bases for V and 4 bases for J; bases not matched to a gene: 9. Germline V gene sequence: CDR1 SGHRS, CDR2 YFSETQ. The CDR3 length is 15 residues. The CDR3 sequence is CASSQGTGPSETQYF. The CDR3 DNA is TGCGCCAGCAGCCAGGGGACAGGTCCCTCAGAGACCCAGTACTTC.

Turning to this clone: At one end the junction does not follow the germline gene, possibly because of a read error. This chain connects TRBV18 to TRBJ2-2; 9 bases line up with TRBD1. CDR3 size: 16 residues. Germline lookup yields CDR1 KGHSH and CDR2 LQKENI. For the CDR3, the DNA is TGTGCCAGCTCTCCACAGGGGGCAGCGAACACCGGGGAGCTGTTTTTT. Amino acid sequence: CASSPQGAANTGELFF. The full variable domain, rest sourced from reference TRBV18 and TRBJ2-2, is NAGVMQNPRHLVRRRGQEARLRCSPMKGHSHVYWYRQLPEEGLKFMVYLQKENIIDESGMPKERFSAEFPKEGPSILRIQQVVRGDSAAYFCASSPQGAANTGELFFGEGSRLTVL.

V is TRBV5-4 and J is TRBJ2-2; D might be TRBD1 (5 bases). CDR3 size: 16 residues. Per germline, CDR1 SGHNT and CDR2 YYREEE (reference sequence). Between the trimmed V and J ends, which lost 3 bases and 0 bases, there was a span of 12 bases. CDR3: CASSSNRITNTGELFF. The CDR3 nucleotides read TGTGCCAGCAGCTCGAACAGGATTACGAACACCGGGGAGCTGTTTTTT.

The V call is TRBV24-1, the J call TRBJ1-5; TRBD1 aligns across 7 bases. The CDR3 totals 13 residues. CDR1 and CDR2 from the germline V gene are KGHDR and SFDVKD. The V gene end was trimmed by 9 bases and the J gene end by 3 bases; junction bases not matched to a gene: 4. In DNA form, the CDR3 reads TGTGCCACCCAGGGACAGCTCAATCAGCCCCAGCATTTT. This sequence encodes CATQGQLNQPQHF.